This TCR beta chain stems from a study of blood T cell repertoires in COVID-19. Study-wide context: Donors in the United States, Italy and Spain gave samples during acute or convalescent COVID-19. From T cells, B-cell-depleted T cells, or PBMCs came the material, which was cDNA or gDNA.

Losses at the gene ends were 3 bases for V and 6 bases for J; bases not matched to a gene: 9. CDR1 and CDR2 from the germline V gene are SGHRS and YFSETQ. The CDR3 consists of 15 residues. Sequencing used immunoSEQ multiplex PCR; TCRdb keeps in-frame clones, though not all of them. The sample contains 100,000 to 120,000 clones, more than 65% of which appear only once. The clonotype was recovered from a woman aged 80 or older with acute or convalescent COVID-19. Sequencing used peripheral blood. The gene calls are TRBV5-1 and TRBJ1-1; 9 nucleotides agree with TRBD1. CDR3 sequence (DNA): TGCGCCAGCAGCTGGGGACAGGGAGGGACCTCTGAAGCTTTCTTT. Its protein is CASSWGQGGTSEAFF.